There are a few counts of the clone carrying this T cell receptor beta chain. The ends lost 8 bases at V and 4 bases at J; junction bases unmatched: 11. The CDR3 runs 16 residues. Each CDR3 protein is one row after TCRdb ran MiXCR on the RT-PCR reads. The sample carries 920,000 or so distinct CDR3 sequences, about a sixth recorded once. This specimen comes from a study of patients and donors after allogeneic stem cell transplantation. The V and J genes are TRBV12-3 or TRBV12-4 and TRBJ2-2, with 9 bases matching TRBD1. Sequenced sample: blood, either unsorted or a sorted T cell fraction (not recorded which). The clonotype was recovered from a human donor who was either an allogeneic HSCT recipient or a stem cell or donor lymphocyte infusion donor (not recorded which). It is not recorded whose cells these are; they may come from a transplant donor. CDR3 bases: TGTGCCAGCCTCATGGAGGGGACAGGGAGCACCGGGGAGCTGTTTTTT. Translated, it gives CASLMEGTGSTGELFF.